This T cell receptor (beta chain) was sequenced for a study of cytomegalovirus exposure and HLA in healthy donors. As for this clone: Antigen unknown.

V was cut by 2 bases and J by 1 base, with 5 bases left in between. The CDR3 covers 13 residues. The germline V gene has CDR1 SGHRS and CDR2 YFSETQ. Findings and limits, study-wide: CMV serostatus alone was available as immune exposure information. Among CMV-associated TCR beta chains, most appeared HLA-restricted in a later analysis.

Primers included in the PCR were 60 Vbeta and 13 Jbeta primers. In the authors' workflow: Later, an analysis found about 77 million unique TCR beta chains, and 10 million to 11 million of these were shared. Repertoires were generated with immunoSEQ multiplex PCR, while TCRdb's copy carries only in-frame clones and drops some. Clone size and V and J calls were adopted from that table, with D and trimming inferred from the DNA. Among about 180,000 clones listed, roughly 80% were seen once. V is TRBV5-1 and J is TRBJ2-3; maybe TRBD1 (5 bases). This clonotype was sampled from a man younger than 35 in good health and CMV-seronegative. The sequencing input was PBMCs. In DNA, the CDR3 is TGCGCCAGCAGCTTACAGGGCACAGATACGCAGTATTTT. Its protein is CASSLQGTDTQYF.